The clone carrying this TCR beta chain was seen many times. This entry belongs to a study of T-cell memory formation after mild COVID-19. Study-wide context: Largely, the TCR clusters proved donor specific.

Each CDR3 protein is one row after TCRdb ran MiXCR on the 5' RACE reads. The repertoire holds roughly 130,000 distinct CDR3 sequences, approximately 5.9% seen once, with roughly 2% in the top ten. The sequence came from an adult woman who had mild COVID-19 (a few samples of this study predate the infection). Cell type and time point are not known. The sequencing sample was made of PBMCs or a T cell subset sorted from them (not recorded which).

The CDR3 region is CATSRDGALGNEQFF. DNA for the CDR3: TGTGCCACCAGCAGAGACGGGGCACTTGGGAATGAGCAGTTCTTC. The chain carries TRBV15 and TRBJ2-1; D is perhaps TRBD1 or TRBD2 (5 bases each). Germline CDR1 and CDR2: LNHNV and YYDKDF (reference sequence). This CDR3 is 15 amino acids long. V gave up 0 bases and J gave up 7 bases, with 13 bases separating them.